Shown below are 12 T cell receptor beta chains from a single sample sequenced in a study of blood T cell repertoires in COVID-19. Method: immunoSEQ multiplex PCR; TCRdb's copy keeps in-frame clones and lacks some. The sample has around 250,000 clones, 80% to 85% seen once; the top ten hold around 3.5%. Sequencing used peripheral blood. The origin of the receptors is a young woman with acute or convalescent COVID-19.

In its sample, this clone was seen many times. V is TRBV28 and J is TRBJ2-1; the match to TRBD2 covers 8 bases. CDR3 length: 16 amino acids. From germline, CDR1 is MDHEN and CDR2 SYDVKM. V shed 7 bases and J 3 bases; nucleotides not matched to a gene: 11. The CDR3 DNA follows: TGTGCCAGCACAGGTGGGAGGCTAGCGGGCTACAATGAGCAGTTCTTC. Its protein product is CASTGGRLAGYNEQFF.

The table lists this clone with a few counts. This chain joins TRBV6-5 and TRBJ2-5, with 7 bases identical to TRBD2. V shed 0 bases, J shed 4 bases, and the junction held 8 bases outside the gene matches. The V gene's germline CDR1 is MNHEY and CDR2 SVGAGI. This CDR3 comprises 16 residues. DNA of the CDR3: TGTGCCAGCAGTTACTCGGACGGGAGGAATGGAGAGACCCAGTACTTC. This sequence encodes CASSYSDGRNGETQYF.

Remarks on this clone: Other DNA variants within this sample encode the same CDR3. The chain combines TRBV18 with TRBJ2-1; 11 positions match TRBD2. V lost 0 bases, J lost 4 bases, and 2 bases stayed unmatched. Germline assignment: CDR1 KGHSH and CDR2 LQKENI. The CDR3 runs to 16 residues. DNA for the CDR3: TGTGCCAGCTCACCACCGGGACTAGCGGTGTACAATGAGCAGTTCTTC. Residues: CASSPPGLAVYNEQFF.

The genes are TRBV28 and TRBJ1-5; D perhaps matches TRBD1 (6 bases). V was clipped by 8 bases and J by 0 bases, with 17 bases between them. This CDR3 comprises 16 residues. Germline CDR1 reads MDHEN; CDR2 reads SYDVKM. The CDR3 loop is CASCTDRTNSNQPQHF. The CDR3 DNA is TGTGCCAGCTGCACCGACAGGACCAATAGCAATCAGCCCCAGCATTTT.

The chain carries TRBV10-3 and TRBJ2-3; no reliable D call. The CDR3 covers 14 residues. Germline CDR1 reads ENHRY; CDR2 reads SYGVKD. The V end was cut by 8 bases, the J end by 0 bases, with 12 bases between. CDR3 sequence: CAISRYSSTDTQYF. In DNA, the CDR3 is TGTGCCATCTCACGCTACTCTAGCACAGATACGCAGTATTTT.

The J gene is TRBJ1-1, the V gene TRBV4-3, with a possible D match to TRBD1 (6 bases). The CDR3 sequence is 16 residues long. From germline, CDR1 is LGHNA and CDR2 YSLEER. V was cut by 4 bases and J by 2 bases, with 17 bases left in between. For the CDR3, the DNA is TGCGCCAGCAGCCGTGAGCCGGGACACCTAAACACTGAAGCTTTCTTT. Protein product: CASSREPGHLNTEAFF.

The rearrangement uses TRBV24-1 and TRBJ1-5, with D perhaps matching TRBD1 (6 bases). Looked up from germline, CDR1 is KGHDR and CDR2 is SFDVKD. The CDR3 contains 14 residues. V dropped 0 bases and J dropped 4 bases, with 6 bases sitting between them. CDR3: CATSDLDRNQPQHF. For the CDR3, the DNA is TGTGCCACCAGTGATTTGGACAGGAATCAGCCCCAGCATTTT.

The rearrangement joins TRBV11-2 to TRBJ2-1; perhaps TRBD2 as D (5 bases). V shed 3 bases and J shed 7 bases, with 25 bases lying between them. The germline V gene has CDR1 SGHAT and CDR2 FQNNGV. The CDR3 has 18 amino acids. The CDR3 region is CASSLFYRGPEGLNEQFF. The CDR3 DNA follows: TGTGCCAGCAGCTTGTTTTATCGCGGACCAGAGGGCTTAAATGAGCAGTTCTTC. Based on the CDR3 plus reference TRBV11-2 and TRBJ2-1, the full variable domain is EAGVAQSPRYKIIEKRQSVAFWCNPISGHATLYWYQQILGQGPKLLIQFQNNGVVDDSQLPKDRFSAERLKGVDSTLKIQPAKLEDSAVYLCASSLFYRGPEGLNEQFFGPGTRLTVL.

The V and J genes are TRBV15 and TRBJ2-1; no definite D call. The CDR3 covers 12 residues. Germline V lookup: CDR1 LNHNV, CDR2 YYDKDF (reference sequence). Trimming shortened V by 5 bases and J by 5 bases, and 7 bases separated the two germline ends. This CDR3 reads CATSQNHNEQFF. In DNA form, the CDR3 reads TGTGCCACCAGCCAGAACCACAATGAGCAGTTCTTC.

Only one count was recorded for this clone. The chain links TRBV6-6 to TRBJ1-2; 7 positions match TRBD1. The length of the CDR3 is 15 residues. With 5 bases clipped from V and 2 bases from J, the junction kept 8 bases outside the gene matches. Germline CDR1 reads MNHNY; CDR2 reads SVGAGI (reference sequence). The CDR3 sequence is CASSITGTANYGYTF. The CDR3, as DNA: TGTGCCAGCAGTATAACCGGGACAGCCAACTATGGCTACACCTTC.

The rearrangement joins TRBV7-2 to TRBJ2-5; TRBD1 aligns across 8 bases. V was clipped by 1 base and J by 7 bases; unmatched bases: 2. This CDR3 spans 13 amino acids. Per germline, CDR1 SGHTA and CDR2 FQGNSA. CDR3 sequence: CASSLGTGPTQYF. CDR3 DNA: TGTGCCAGCAGCTTAGGGACAGGGCCGACCCAGTACTTC.

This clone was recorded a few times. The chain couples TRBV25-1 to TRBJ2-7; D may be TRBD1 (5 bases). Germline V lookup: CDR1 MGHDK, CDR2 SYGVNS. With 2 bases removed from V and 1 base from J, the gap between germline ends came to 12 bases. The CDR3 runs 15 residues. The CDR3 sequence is CASSEGADRSYEQYF. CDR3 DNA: TGTGCCAGCAGTGAAGGGGCAGATCGGTCCTACGAGCAGTACTTC.